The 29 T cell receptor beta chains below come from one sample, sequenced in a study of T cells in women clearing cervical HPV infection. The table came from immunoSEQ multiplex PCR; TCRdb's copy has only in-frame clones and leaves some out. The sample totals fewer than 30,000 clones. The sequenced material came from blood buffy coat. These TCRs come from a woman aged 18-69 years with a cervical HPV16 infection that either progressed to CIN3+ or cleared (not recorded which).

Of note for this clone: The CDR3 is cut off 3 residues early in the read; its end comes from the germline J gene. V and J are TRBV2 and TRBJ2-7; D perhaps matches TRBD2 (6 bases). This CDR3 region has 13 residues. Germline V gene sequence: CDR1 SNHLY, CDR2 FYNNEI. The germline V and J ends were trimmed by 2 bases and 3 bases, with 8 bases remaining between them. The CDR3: CASSERGNYEQYF. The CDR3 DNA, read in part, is TGTGCCAGCAGTGAACGGGGGAACTACGAG.

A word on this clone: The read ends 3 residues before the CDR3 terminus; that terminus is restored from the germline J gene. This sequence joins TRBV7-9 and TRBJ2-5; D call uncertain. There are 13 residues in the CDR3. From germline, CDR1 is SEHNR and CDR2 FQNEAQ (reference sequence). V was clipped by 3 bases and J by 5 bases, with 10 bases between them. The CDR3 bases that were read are TGTGCCAGCAGCTTCGATAGCCGGGAGACC. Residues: CASSFDSRET. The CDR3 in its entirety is CASSFDSRETQYF.

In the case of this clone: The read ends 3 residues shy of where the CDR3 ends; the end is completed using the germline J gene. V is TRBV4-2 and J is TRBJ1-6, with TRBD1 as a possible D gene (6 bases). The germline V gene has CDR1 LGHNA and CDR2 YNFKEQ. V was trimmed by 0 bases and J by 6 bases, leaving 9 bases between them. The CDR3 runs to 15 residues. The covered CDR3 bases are TGTGCCAGCAGCCAAGATGGACAGAGTAATTCACCC. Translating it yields CASSQDGQSNSP. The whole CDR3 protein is CASSQDGQSNSPLHF.

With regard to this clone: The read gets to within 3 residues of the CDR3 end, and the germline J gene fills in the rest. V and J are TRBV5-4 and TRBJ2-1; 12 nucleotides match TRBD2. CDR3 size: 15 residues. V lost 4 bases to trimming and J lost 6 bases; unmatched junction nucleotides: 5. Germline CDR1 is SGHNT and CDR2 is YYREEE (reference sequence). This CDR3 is CASSPGLAGANEQFF. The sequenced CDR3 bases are TGTGCCAGCAGCCCGGGACTAGCGGGTGCCAATGAG. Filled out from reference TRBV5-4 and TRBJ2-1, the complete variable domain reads ETGVTQSPTHLIKTRGQQVTLRCSSQSGHNTVSWYQQALGQGPQFIFQYYREEENGRGNFPPRFSGLQFPNYSSELNVNALELDDSALYLCASSPGLAGANEQFFGPGTRLTVL.

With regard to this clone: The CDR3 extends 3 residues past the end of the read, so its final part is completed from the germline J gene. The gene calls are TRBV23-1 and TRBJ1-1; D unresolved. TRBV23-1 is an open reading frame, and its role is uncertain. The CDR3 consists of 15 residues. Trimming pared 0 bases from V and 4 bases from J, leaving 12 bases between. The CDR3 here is CASSQSCQECTEAFF. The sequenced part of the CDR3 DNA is TGCGCCAGCAGTCAATCGTGTCAGGAGTGCACTGAA.

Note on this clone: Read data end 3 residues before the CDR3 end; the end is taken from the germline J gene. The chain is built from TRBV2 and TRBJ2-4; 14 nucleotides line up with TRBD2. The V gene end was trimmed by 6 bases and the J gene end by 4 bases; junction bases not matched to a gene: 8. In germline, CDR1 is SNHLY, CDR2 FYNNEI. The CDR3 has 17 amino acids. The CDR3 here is CASSWTSGGPGKNIQYF. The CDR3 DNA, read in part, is TGTGCCAGCAGCTGGACTAGCGGGGGGCCGGGGAAAAACATT.

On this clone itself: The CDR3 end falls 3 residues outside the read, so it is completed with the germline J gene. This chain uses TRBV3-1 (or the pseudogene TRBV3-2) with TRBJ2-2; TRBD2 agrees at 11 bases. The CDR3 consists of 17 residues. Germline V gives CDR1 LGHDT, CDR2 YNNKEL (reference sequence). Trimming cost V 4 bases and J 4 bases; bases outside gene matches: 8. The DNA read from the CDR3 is TGTGCCAGCAGCCTCCTCGGGGGACTAGCGGCCACCGGGGAG. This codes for CASSLLGGLAATGE. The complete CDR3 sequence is CASSLLGGLAATGELFF.

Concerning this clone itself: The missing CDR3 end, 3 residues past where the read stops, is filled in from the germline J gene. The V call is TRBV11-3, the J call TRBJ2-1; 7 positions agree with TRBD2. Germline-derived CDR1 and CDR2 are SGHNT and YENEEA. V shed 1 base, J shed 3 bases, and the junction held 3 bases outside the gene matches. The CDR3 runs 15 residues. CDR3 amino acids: CASSLGLADYNEQFF. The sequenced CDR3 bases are TGTGCCAGCAGCTTAGGACTAGCTGACTACAATGAG.

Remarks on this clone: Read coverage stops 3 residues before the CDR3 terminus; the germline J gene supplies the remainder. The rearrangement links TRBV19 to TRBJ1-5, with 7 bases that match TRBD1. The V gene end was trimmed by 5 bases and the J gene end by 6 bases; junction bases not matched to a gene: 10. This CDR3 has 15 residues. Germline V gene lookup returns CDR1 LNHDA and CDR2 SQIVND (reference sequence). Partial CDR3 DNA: TGTGCCAGTAGTCCCCAGACAGGGATGGGTCAGCCC. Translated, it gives CASSPQTGMGQP. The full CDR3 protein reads CASSPQTGMGQPQHF.

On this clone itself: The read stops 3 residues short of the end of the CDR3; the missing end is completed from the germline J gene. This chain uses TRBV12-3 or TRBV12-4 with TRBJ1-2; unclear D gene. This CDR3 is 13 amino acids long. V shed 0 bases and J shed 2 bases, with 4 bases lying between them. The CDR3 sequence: CASSLAGNYGYTF. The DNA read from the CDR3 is TGTGCCAGCAGTTTAGCAGGGAACTATGGC.

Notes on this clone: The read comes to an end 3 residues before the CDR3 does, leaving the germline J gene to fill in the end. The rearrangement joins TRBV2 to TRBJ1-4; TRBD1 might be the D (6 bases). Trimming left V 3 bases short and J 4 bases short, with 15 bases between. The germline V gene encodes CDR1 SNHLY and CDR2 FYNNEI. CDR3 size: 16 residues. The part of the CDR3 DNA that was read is TGTGCCAGCAGTGACCGCAGGGGAGGGGGTAATGAAAAA. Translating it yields CASSDRRGGGNEK. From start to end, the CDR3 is CASSDRRGGGNEKLFF.

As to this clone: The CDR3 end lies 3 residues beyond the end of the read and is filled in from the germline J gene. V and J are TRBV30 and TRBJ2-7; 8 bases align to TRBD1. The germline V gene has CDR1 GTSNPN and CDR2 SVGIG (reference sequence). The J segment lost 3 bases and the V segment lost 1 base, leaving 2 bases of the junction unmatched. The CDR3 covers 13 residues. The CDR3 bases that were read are TGTGCCTGGAGTGAGGACAGGGTCTACGAG. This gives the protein CAWSEDRVYE. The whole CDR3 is CAWSEDRVYEQYF. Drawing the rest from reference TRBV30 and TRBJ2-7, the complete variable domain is SQTIHQWPATLVQPVGSPLSLECTVEGTSNPNLYWYRQAAGRGLQLLFYSVGIGQISSEVPQNLSASRPQDRQFILSSKKLLLSDSGFYLCAWSEDRVYEQYFGPGTRLTVT.

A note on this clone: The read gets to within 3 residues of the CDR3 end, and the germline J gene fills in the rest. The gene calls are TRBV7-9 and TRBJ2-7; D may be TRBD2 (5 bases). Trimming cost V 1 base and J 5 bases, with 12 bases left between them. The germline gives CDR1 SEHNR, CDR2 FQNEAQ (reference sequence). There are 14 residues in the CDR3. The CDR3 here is CASSLVGSGNEQYF. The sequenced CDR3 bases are TGTGCCAGCAGCTTAGTCGGTTCGGGGAACGAG.

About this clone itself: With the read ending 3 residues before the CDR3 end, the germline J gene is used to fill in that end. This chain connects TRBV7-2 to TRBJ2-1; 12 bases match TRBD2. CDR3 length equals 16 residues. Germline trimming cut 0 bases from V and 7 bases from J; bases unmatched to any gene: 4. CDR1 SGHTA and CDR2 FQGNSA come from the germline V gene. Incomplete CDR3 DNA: TGTGCCAGCAGCTTAGCGGCTAGCGGGGGGGTAAATGAG. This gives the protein CASSLAASGGVNE. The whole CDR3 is CASSLAASGGVNEQFF.

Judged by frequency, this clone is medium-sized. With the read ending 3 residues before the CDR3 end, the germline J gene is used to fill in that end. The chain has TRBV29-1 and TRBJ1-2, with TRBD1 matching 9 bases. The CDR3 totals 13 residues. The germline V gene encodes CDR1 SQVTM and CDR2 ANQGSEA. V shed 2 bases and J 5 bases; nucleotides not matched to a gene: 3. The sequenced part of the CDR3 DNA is TGCAGCGTTGAACTGGGACAGGGTTATGGC. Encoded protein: CSVELGQGYG. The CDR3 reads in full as CSVELGQGYGYTF.

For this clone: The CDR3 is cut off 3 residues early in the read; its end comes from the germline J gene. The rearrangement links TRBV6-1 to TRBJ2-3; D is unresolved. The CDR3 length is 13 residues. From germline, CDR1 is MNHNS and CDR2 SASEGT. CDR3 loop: CASSEATEGTQYF. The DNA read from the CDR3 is TGTGCCAGCAGTGAAGCCACGGAAGGGACG.

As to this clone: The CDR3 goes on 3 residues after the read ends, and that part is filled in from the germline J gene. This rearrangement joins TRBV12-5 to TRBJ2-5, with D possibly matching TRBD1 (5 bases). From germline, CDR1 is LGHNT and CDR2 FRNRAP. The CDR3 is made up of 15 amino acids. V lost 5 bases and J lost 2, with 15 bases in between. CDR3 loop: CASGPDSSYQETQYF. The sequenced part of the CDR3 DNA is TGTGCTAGTGGTCCTGACAGCTCTTATCAAGAGACC.

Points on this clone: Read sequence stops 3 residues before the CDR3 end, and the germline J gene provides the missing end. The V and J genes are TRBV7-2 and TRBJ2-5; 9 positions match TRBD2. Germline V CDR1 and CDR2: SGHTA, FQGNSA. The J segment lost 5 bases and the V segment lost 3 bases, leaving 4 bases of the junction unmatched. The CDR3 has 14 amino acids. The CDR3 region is CASSFSGGTETQYF. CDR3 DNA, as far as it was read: TGTGCCAGCAGCTTTAGCGGGGGTACGGAGACC.

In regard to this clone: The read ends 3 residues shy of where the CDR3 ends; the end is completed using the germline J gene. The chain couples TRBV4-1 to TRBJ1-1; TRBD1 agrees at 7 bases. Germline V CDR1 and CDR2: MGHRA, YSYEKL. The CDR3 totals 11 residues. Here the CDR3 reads CASSWGQEAFF. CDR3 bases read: TGCGCCAGCAGCTGGGGACAGGAA.

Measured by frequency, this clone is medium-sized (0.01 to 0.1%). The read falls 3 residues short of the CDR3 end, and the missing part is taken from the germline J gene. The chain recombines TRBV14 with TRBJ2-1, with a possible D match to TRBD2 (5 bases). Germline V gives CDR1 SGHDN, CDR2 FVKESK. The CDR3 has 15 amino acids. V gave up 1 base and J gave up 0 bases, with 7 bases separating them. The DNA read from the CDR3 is TGTGCCAGCAGCCAAGCGAGGGTCTCCTACAATGAG. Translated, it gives CASSQARVSYNE. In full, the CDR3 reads CASSQARVSYNEQFF.

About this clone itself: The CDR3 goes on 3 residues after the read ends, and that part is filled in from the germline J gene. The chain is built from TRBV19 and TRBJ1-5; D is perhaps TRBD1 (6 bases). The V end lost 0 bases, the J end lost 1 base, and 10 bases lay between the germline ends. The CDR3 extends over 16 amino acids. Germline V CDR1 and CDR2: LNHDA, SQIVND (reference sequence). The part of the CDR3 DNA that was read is TGTGCCAGTAGTATAGAGGGGACATACAGCAATCAGCCC. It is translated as CASSIEGTYSNQP. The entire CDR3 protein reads CASSIEGTYSNQPQHF.

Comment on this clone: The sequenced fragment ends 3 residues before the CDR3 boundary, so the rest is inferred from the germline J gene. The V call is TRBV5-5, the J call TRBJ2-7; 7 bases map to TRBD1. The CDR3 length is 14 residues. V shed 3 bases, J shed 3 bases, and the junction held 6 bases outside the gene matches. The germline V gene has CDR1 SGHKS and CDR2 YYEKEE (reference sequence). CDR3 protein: CASSSLGGFYEQYF. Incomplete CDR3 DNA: TGTGCCAGCAGCTCTCTAGGGGGCTTCTACGAG.

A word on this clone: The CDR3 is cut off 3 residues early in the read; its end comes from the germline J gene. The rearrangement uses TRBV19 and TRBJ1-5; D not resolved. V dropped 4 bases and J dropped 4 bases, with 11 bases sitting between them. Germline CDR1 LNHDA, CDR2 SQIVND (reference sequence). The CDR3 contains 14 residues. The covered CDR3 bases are TGTGCCAGTAGTAAAATGGCGGGGAATCAGCCC. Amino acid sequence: CASSKMAGNQP. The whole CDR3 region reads CASSKMAGNQPQHF.

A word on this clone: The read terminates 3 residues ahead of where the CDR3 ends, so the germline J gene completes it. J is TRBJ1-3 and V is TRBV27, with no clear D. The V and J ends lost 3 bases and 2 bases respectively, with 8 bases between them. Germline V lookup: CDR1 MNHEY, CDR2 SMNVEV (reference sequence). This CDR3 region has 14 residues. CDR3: CASSLSRAGNTIYF. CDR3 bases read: TGTGCCAGCAGTTTGTCCCGGGCTGGAAACACC.

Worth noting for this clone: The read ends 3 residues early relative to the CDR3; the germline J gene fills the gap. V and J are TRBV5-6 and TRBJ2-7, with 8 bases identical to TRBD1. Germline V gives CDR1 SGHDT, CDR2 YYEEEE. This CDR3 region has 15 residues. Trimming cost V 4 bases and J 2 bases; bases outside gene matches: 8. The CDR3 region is CASSLDREGPYEQYF. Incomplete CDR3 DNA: TGTGCCAGCAGCCTGGACAGGGAAGGGCCCTACGAG.

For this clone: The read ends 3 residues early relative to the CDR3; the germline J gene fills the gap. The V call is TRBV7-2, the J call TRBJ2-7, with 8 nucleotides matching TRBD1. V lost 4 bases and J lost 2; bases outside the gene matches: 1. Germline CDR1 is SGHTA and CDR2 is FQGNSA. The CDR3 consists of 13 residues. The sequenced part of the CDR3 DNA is TGTGCCAGCAGCTCACAGGGGGCCTACGAG. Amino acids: CASSSQGAYE. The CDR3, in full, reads CASSSQGAYEQYF.

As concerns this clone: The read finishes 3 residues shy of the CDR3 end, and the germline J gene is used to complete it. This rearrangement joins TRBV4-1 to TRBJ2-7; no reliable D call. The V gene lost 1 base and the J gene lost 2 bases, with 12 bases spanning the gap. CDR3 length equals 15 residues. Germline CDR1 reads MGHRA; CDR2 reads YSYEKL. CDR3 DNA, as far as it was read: TGCGCCAGCAGCCAAGGGCCGACATCTCCCTACGAG. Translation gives CASSQGPTSPYE. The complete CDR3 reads CASSQGPTSPYEQYF.

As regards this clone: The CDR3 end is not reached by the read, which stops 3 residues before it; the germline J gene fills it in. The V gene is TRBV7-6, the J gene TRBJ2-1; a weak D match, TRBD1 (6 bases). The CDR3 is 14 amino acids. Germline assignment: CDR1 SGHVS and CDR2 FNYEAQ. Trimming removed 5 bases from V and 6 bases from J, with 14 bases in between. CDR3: CASSPPTGRNEQFF. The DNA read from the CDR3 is TGTGCCAGCAGCCCGCCGACAGGTCGCAATGAG.

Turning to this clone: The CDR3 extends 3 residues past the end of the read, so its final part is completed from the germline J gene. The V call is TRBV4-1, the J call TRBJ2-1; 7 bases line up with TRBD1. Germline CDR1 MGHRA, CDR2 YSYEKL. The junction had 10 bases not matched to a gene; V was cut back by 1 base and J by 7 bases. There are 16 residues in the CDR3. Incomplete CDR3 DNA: TGCGCCAGCAGCCAAGGACAGGGTACTCTTGGGAATGAG. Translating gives CASSQGQGTLGNE. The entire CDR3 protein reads CASSQGQGTLGNEQFF.